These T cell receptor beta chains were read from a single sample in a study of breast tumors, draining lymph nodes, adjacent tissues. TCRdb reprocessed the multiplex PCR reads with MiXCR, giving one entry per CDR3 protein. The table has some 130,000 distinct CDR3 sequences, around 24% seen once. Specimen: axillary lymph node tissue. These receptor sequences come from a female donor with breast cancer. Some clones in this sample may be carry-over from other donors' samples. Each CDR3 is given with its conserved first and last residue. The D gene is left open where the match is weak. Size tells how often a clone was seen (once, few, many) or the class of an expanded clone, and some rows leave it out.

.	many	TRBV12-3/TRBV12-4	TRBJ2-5	CASRKAGIPGETQYF	TGTGCCAGCAGAAAAGCAGGGATCCCGGGCGAGACCCAGTACTTC
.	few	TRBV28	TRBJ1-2	CASSLTRRDSGGYTF	TGTGCCAGCAGTTTAACCCGCCGGGACTCGGGCGGCTACACCTTC
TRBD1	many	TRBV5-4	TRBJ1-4	CASSLRGSNEKLFF	TGTGCCAGCAGCCTCAGGGGGTCTAATGAAAAACTGTTTTTT
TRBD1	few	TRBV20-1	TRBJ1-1	CSARGGQGSEAFF	TGCAGTGCTAGAGGAGGACAGGGGTCTGAAGCTTTCTTT
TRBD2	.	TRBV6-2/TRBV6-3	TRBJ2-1	CASSYPTSGSSYNEQFF	TGTGCCAGCAGTTACCCGACTAGCGGGAGCTCTTACAATGAGCAGTTCTTC
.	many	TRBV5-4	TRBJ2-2	CASSLQRGDTGELFF	TGTGCCAGCAGCTTACAGAGGGGCGATACCGGGGAGCTGTTTTTT
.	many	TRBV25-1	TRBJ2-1	CASSDPTGYNEQFF	TGTGCCAGCAGTGATCCGACAGGCTACAATGAGCAGTTCTTC
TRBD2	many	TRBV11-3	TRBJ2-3	CASGLAGADTQYF	TGTGCCAGCGGACTAGCGGGAGCCGATACGCAGTATTTT
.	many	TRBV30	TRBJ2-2	CAWTPQGSTGELFF	TGTGCCTGGACCCCCCAGGGCTCCACCGGGGAGCTGTTTTTT
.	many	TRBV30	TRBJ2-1	CAWSPKNYNEQFF	TGTGCCTGGAGTCCAAAAAATTACAATGAGCAGTTCTTC
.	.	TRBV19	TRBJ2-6	CASSISPQGPGSGANVLTF	TGTGCCAGTAGTATTTCACCACAGGGCCCCGGATCTGGGGCCAACGTCCTGACTTTC
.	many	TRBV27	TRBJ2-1	CASSPPRGEQFF	TGTGCCAGCAGTCCCCCTAGGGGTGAGCAGTTCTTC
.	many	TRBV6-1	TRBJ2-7	CASSGYRERASYEQYF	TGTGCCAGCAGTGGGTACAGGGAACGGGCATCCTACGAGCAGTACTTC
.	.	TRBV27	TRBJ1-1	CASRTLGLSTEAFF	TGTGCCAGCAGAACCCTTGGACTGAGCACTGAAGCTTTCTTT
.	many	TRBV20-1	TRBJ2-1	CSARDRLVNNEQFF	TGCAGTGCTAGAGATCGACTAGTAAACAATGAGCAGTTCTTC
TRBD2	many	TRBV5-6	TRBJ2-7	CASSLELAGGPDYEQYF	TGTGCCAGCAGCTTGGAACTAGCGGGAGGGCCCGACTACGAGCAGTACTTC
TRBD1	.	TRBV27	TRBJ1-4	CASSPSPNRGLEKLFF	TGTGCCAGCAGTCCCTCCCCTAACAGGGGGCTAGAAAAACTGTTTTTT
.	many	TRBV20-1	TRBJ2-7	CSALRDPTYEQYF	TGCAGTGCTCTCCGGGACCCTACCTACGAGCAGTACTTC
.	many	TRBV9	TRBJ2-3	CASSVGLANTDTQYF	TGTGCCAGCAGCGTAGGGCTAGCGAACACAGATACGCAGTATTTT
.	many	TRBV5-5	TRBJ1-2	CASSLRQGSYTF	TGTGCCAGCTCCCTCAGGCAGGGATCCTACACCTTC
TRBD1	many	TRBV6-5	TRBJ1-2	CASSYSMDRGIYGYTF	TGTGCCAGCAGTTACTCGATGGACAGGGGGATCTATGGCTACACCTTC
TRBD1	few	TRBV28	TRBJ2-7	CASSSTTGGVFYEQYF	TGTGCCAGCAGTTCTACTACAGGGGGCGTCTTCTACGAGCAGTACTTC
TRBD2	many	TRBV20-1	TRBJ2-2	CSAGTLAGTNTGELFF	TGCAGTGCCGGAACCCTAGCGGGAACGAACACCGGGGAGCTGTTTTTT
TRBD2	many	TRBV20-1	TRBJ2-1	CSAPEVAGGLGNEQFF	TGCAGTGCCCCGGAGGTAGCGGGAGGGCTCGGGAATGAGCAGTTCTTC
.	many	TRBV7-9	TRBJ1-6	CASSLGGTNSPLHF	TGTGCCAGCAGCTTAGGGGGTACGAATTCACCCCTCCACTTT
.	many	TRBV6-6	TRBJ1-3	CASSYPTGAGNTIYF	TGTGCCAGCAGTTACCCCACGGGGGCGGGAAACACCATATATTTT
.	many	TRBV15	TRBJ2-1	CATSKGLGGGDEQFF	TGTGCCACCAGCAAGGGTCTCGGCGGTGGGGATGAGCAGTTCTTC
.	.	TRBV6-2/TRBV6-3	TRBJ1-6	CASSKGYGGSPLHF	TGTGCCAGCAGCAAAGGATACGGTGGTTCACCCCTCCACTTT
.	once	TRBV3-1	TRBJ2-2	CASSQGTAGELFF	TGTGCCAGCAGCCAAGGGACAGCCGGGGAGCTGTTTTTT
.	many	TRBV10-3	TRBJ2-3	CAIPWGARSTDTQYF	TGTGCCATCCCTTGGGGGGCTAGAAGCACAGATACGCAGTATTTT
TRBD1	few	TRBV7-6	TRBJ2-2	CASSLGTGGPGELFF	TGTGCCAGCAGCTTAGGGACAGGGGGCCCCGGGGAGCTGTTTTTT
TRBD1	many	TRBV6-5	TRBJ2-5	CASSSSTGAEGGTQYF	TGTGCCAGCAGCTCTTCGACAGGGGCGGAAGGAGGGACCCAGTACTTC
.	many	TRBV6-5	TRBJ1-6	CASSRDGFASPLHF	TGTGCCAGCAGCAGGGACGGATTCGCGTCACCCCTCCACTTT
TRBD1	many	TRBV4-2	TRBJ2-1	CASSQVGQGSYNEQFF	TGTGCCAGCAGCCAAGTTGGACAGGGATCTTACAATGAGCAGTTCTTC
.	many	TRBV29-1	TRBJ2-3	CSVESRAAQYF	TGCAGCGTTGAATCCCGGGCGGCGCAGTATTTT
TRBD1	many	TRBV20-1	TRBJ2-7	CSANRGKGAYEQYF	TGCAGTGCTAACAGGGGGAAAGGGGCCTACGAGCAGTACTTC
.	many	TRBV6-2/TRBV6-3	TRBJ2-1	CASSRTLADSYNEQFF	TGTGCCAGCAGTCGAACATTAGCGGACTCCTACAATGAGCAGTTCTTC
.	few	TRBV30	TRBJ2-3	CAWRAITGTDTQYF	TGTGCCTGGAGGGCGATAACGGGCACAGATACGCAGTATTTT
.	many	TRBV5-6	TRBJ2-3	CASSFRTGFTDTQYF	TGTGCCAGCAGCTTCCGGACCGGATTCACAGATACGCAGTATTTT
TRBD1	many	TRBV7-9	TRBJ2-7	CASSSDRTGEYEQYF	TGTGCCAGCAGCTCAGACCGGACAGGGGAATACGAGCAGTACTTC
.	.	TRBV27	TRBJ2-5	CASSLSIRTETQYF	TGTGCCAGCAGTTTATCGATCAGGACGGAGACCCAGTACTTC
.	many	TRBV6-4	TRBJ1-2	CASSVEDGANYGYTF	TGTGCCAGCAGTGTGGAAGACGGAGCTAACTATGGCTACACCTTC
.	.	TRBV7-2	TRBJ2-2	CASSLILGFTGELFF	TGTGCCAGCAGCTTAATCCTGGGATTCACCGGGGAGCTGTTTTTT
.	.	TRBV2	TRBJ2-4	CASSVGSQGKNIQYF	TGTGCCAGCAGTGTGGGATCTCAGGGCAAAAACATTCAGTACTTC
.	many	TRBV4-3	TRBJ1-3	CASSQGRNSGNTIYF	TGCGCCAGCAGCCAAGGGAGGAACTCTGGAAACACCATATATTTT
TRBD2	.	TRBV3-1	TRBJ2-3	CASSQDPGRARTDTQYF	TGTGCCAGCAGCCAAGATCCCGGGAGGGCACGGACAGATACGCAGTATTTT
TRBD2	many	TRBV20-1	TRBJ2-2	CSAIAGGLGTGELFF	TGCAGTGCGATAGCGGGAGGCCTGGGCACCGGGGAGCTGTTTTTT
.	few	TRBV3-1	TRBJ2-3	CASSPGATADTQYF	TGTGCCAGCAGCCCGGGTGCCACCGCAGATACGCAGTATTTT
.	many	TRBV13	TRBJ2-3	CASSSQGADTQYF	TGTGCCAGCAGCTCACAGGGTGCAGATACGCAGTATTTT
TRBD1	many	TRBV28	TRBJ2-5	CASSPQGIQETQYF	TGTGCCAGCAGTCCACAGGGGATCCAAGAGACCCAGTACTTC
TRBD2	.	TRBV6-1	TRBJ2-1	CASSESLAGVHSEQFF	TGTGCCAGCAGCGAATCTCTAGCGGGAGTTCACAGTGAGCAGTTCTTC
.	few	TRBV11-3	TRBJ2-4	CASSLDPWGDIQYF	TGTGCCAGCAGCTTAGATCCGTGGGGGGACATTCAGTACTTC
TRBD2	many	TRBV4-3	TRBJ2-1	CASSLGLGRHEQFF	TGCGCCAGCAGCTTGGGACTAGGAAGGCATGAGCAGTTCTTC
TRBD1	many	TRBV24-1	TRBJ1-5	CATSGDPGQGLVGNQPQHF	TGTGCCACCAGTGGGGACCCGGGACAGGGCCTGGTAGGCAATCAGCCCCAGCATTTT
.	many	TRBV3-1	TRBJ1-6	CASSPDSNSPLHF	TGTGCCAGCAGCCCGGACAGTAATTCACCCCTCCACTTT
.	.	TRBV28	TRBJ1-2	CASSLVGTADGYTF	TGTGCCAGCAGTTTGGTGGGAACAGCCGATGGCTACACCTTC
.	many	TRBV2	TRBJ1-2	CASSEGQTFYYGYTF	TGTGCCAGCAGCGAAGGACAGACGTTTTACTATGGCTACACCTTC
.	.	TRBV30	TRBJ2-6	CAWSPGANVLTF	TGTGCCTGGAGTCCTGGGGCCAACGTCCTGACTTTC